This T cell receptor (beta chain) was retrieved from a study of TIL therapy for anti-PD-1-resistant metastatic lung cancer. On the study more broadly: Most patients had lung adenocarcinoma. Median tumor mutation burden was 1.5 mutations per megabase.

Described time point: pre-treatment sample, taken before nivolumab and TIL therapy. The libraries were made with immunoSEQ v3. The method was immunoSEQ multiplex PCR; TCRdb's version includes in-frame clones alone and lacks a portion of them. Among 55,000 to 65,000 clones, more than 60% were seen once, and the ten largest hold about 1.8%. Sequencing used blood, obtained at baseline. The TCR was taken from a person aged 25 to 85 with non-small cell lung cancer.

The CDR3 protein is CASSQDLLGTGGGGTEAFF. As DNA, the CDR3 is TGCGCCAGCAGCCAAGATCTGCTTGGGACAGGGGGAGGGGGGACTGAAGCTTTCTTT. The rearrangement links TRBV4-3 to TRBJ1-1, with 11 bases fitting TRBD1. V lost 0 bases and J lost 5; bases outside the gene matches: 14. The CDR3 runs to 19 residues. CDR1 and CDR2 (germline): LGHNA, YSLEER.